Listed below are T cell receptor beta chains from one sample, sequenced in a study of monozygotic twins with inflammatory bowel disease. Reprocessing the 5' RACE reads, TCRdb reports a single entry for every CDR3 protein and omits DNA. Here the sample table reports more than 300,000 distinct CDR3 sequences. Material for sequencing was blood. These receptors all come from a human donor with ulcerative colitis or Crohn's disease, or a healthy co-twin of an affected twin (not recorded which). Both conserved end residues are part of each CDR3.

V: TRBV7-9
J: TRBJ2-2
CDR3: CASSLWSDTGELFF

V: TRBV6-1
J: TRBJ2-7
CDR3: CASRDRDGLSYEQYF

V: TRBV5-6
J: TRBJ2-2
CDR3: CASSNPAGTTNTGELFF

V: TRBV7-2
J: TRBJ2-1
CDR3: CASSEHNEQFF

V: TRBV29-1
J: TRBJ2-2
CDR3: CSVEGPGAGTGELFF

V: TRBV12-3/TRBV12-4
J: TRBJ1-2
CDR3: CASSFGLNYGYTF

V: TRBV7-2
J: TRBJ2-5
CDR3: CASSLEGGAFQTQYF

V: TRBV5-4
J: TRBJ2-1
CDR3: CASSLGGTGSYNEQFF

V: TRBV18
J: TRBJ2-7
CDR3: CASSPRWDLGAEQYF

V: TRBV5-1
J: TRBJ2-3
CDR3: CASSLGSGASTDTQYF

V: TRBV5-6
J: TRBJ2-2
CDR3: CASSLAGHRNTGELFF

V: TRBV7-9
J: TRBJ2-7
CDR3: CASSGTGVGFYEQYF

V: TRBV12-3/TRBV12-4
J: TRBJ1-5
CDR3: CASSDQGLSNQPQHF

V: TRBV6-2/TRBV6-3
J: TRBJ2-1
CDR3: CASSTTTDYNEQFF

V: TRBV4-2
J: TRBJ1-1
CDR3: CASSHAGGNTEAFF

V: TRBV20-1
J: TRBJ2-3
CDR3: CSAPNRGTGVADTQYF

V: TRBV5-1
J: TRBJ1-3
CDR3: CASSLAGNLGALYF

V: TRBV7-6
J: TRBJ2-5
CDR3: CASSPGSAKGVETQYF

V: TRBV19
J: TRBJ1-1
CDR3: CASSYSLGTEAFF

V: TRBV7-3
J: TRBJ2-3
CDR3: CASSLTGGQGAASTDTQYF

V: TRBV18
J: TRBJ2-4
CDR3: CASSPRAKNIQYF

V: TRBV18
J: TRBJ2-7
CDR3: CASSPRDWSSYEQYF

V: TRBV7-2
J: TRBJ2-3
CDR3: CASTVSAVADTQYF

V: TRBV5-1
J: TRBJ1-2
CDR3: CASSQTPYAGQGDGYTF

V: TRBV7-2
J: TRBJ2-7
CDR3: CASSLYQGVYEQYF

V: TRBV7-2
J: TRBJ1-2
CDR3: CASSLETGQAYGYTF